One and the same sample provided the 30 T cell receptor beta chains below, sequenced in a study of blood T cell repertoires in COVID-19. Assay used: immunoSEQ multiplex PCR; TCRdb lists only in-frame clones, some missing. Of 330,000 or so clones listed, roughly 90% are singletons. Sequenced input: peripheral blood. Receptor source: a man aged 25-40 years with COVID-19, enrolled during active disease.

This sequence joins TRBV7-3 and TRBJ2-6; unclear D gene. The CDR3 spans 13 residues. Germline-derived CDR1 and CDR2 are SGHTA and FQGTGA. V dropped 5 bases and J dropped 6 bases, with 8 bases sitting between them. As DNA, the CDR3 is TGTGCCAGCAGCCAGCAGGAGGCCAACGTCCTGACTTTC. Translation gives CASSQQEANVLTF.

This clone showed up just a few times. The rearrangement joins TRBV5-1 to TRBJ2-5, with TRBD2 identical over 10 bases. This CDR3 has 15 amino acids. CDR1 SGHRS and CDR2 YFSETQ come from the germline V gene. V trimming: 7 bases; J trimming: 5 bases; junction bases outside the gene matches: 11. CDR3: CASSEASGSGETQYF. CDR3 coding DNA: TGCGCCAGCTCGGAGGCTAGCGGGAGTGGTGAGACCCAGTACTTC.

The chain combines TRBV19 with TRBJ1-5, with D maybe TRBD1 (6 bases). V was clipped by 5 bases and J by 4 bases, with 21 bases between them. Germline V lookup: CDR1 LNHDA, CDR2 SQIVND (reference sequence). CDR3 size: 17 residues. The CDR3 DNA is TGTGCCAGTAGTCCCCCCCCGGGACAAATAGCAAATCAGCCCCAGCATTTT. This codes for CASSPPPGQIANQPQHF.

The genes are TRBV5-6 and TRBJ2-3, with D maybe TRBD1 (6 bases). V was clipped by 4 bases and J by 2 bases, with 17 bases between them. Germline lookup yields CDR1 SGHDT and CDR2 YYEEEE. The length of the CDR3 is 16 residues. The CDR3 nucleotides read TGTGCCAGCAGCCGAGTCGACAGGTTCCCCACAGATACGCAGTATTTT. It yields the protein CASSRVDRFPTDTQYF. The full variable domain, in which reference TRBV5-6 and TRBJ2-3 provide the parts outside the CDR3, is DAGVTQSPTHLIKTRGQQVTLRCSPKSGHDTVSWYQQALGQGPQFIFQYYEEEERQRGNFPDRFSGHQFPNYSSELNVNALLLGDSALYLCASSRVDRFPTDTQYFGPGTRLTVL.

The chain employs TRBV6-5 and TRBJ2-2; no reliable D call. The CDR3 has 12 residues. V was trimmed by 2 bases and J by 8 bases, leaving 6 bases between them. Germline loops: CDR1 MNHEY, CDR2 SVGAGI. The CDR3 sequence: CASSYPRGELFF. The DNA for the CDR3 is TGTGCCAGCAGTTACCCTCGGGGGGAGCTGTTTTTT.

The chain carries TRBV5-1 and TRBJ1-1, with unresolved D. CDR1 SGHRS and CDR2 YFSETQ come from the germline V gene. The CDR3 runs to 11 residues. V was shortened by 4 bases and J by 7 bases, with 8 bases between the two germline ends. The CDR3 nucleotides read TGCGCCAGCAGCGAACAATATGAAGCTTTCTTT. Amino acids: CASSEQYEAFF.

This sequence joins TRBV5-1 and TRBJ2-2; possibly TRBD1 for D (6 bases). Per the germline V gene, CDR1 is SGHRS and CDR2 is YFSETQ. Between the trimmed V and J ends, which lost 1 base and 10 bases, there was a span of 23 bases. The CDR3 has 17 residues. CDR3: CASSLLAGVFQTEELFF. The CDR3 nucleotides read TGCGCCAGCAGCTTGCTGGCAGGGGTCTTCCAAACGGAGGAGCTGTTTTTT.

V is TRBV4-1 and J is TRBJ2-2; 11 bases match TRBD1. The CDR3 is 17 amino acids. J was trimmed by 0 bases and V by 4 bases; bases with no gene match: 4. Germline CDR1 and CDR2: MGHRA and YSYEKL. CDR3 DNA sequence: TGCGCCAGCAGCCCTTTGGGACAGGGGGCGAACACCGGGGAGCTGTTTTTT. As protein: CASSPLGQGANTGELFF.

The chain carries TRBV2 and TRBJ1-1; D possibly corresponds to TRBD1 (6 bases). V shed 6 bases and J shed 0 bases, with 11 bases lying between them. CDR3 length: 14 residues. Germline CDR1 SNHLY, CDR2 FYNNEI. CDR3 loop: CASRDRNLNTEAFF. DNA of the CDR3: TGTGCCAGCAGAGACAGGAACCTGAACACTGAAGCTTTCTTT.

The V and J genes are TRBV9 and TRBJ2-3; 8 nucleotides match TRBD2. The V and J ends lost 4 bases and 3 bases, in that order; junction bases with no gene match: 16. CDR1 is SGDLS and CDR2 is YYNGEE in the germline V gene. This CDR3 has 18 residues. DNA for the CDR3: TGTGCCAGCAGCCTTCTCCCGGGGGGGGGCCCGGGAACAGATACGCAGTATTTT. Translating it yields CASSLLPGGGPGTDTQYF.

This sequence joins TRBV2 and TRBJ2-2, with 9 nucleotides matching TRBD1. CDR3 length: 14 amino acids. Germline CDR1 reads SNHLY; CDR2 reads FYNNEI. The CDR3 sequence is CAIDRGMNTGELFF. CDR3 DNA: TGTGCTATCGACAGGGGGATGAACACCGGGGAGCTGTTTTTT.

The rearrangement uses TRBV2 and TRBJ1-2; unclear D gene. CDR1 is SNHLY and CDR2 is FYNNEI in the germline V gene. Trimming left V 2 bases short and J 6 bases short, with 13 bases between. This CDR3 contains 14 residues. The CDR3 coding sequence is TGTGCCAGCAGTGAATTAGGCCGGGGTCATGGCTACACCTTC. This sequence encodes CASSELGRGHGYTF.

The rearrangement uses TRBV9 and TRBJ2-1; 14 bases fit TRBD2. The junction had 8 bases not matched to a gene; V was cut back by 4 bases and J by 2 bases. There are 18 residues in the CDR3. Germline V gives CDR1 SGDLS, CDR2 YYNGEE. The CDR3 DNA reads as TGTGCCAGCAGCCCTCGAGGACTAGCGGGGGGTCCCTACAATGAGCAGTTCTTC. Translated: CASSPRGLAGGPYNEQFF.

The CDR3 DNA follows: TGTGCCAGCAGTTTCCAGGGGCCCACTGAAGCTTTCTTT. Its protein is CASSFQGPTEAFF. The rearrangement uses TRBV12-3 or TRBV12-4 and TRBJ1-1; D possibly corresponds to TRBD1 (6 bases). The V gene lost 3 bases and the J gene lost 4 bases, with 9 bases spanning the gap. The CDR3 runs to 13 residues.

J is TRBJ2-3 and V is TRBV5-1; 8 bases fit TRBD2. Germline V gene lookup returns CDR1 SGHRS and CDR2 YFSETQ. Trimming took 4 bases from V and 6 from J; bases not matched to a gene: 7. The CDR3 is 14 residues long. CDR3 region: CASSTSGRGDTQYF. DNA of the CDR3: TGCGCCAGCAGCACCAGCGGGAGAGGCGATACGCAGTATTTT.

The chain is built from TRBV18 and TRBJ1-1, with D hard to call. The CDR3 consists of 14 residues. Germline V gene data show CDR1 as KGHSH and CDR2 as LQKENI. V was pared by 5 bases and J by 0 bases, with 10 bases between. The CDR3 sequence: CASSTSELNTEAFF. In DNA, the CDR3 is TGTGCCAGCTCAACTAGTGAATTGAACACTGAAGCTTTCTTT.

CDR3 bases: TGTGCCAGCAGTTTCCCAATCGACAAGGACTCTGGAAACACCATATATTTT. This sequence encodes CASSFPIDKDSGNTIYF. The chain employs TRBV28 and TRBJ1-3; the D is unclear. Deletions cut 3 bases from V and 0 bases from J, with 15 bases between. The CDR3 runs 17 residues. Germline-derived CDR1 and CDR2 are MDHEN and SYDVKM.

The genes are TRBV7-3 and TRBJ2-6; 8 nucleotides align to TRBD1. CDR1 and CDR2 from the germline V gene are SGHTA and FQGTGA. V dropped 5 bases and J dropped 7; count of bases not matched to a gene: 13. The CDR3 is 17 residues long. CDR3 amino acids: CASSPGQGRSEANVLTF. The CDR3 nucleotides are TGTGCCAGCAGCCCCGGACAGGGAAGGTCTGAAGCCAACGTCCTGACTTTC.

The chain joins TRBV5-1 to TRBJ1-1, with TRBD1 as a possible D gene (5 bases). Germline V gene sequence: CDR1 SGHRS, CDR2 YFSETQ. V dropped 2 bases and J dropped 2 bases, with 13 bases sitting between them. This CDR3 contains 15 residues. The CDR3 region is CASSLTSGDNTEAFF. Here the CDR3 DNA reads TGCGCCAGCAGCTTAACCTCGGGGGACAACACTGAAGCTTTCTTT. The full variable domain, with the rest looked up from reference TRBV5-1 and TRBJ1-1, is KAGVTQTPRYLIKTRGQQVTLSCSPISGHRSVSWYQQTPGQGLQFLFEYFSETQRNKGNFPGRFSGRQFSNSRSEMNVSTLELGDSALYLCASSLTSGDNTEAFFGQGTRLTVV.

The chain is built from TRBV7-2 and TRBJ2-6; D is possibly TRBD1 (5 bases). The CDR3 has 16 amino acids. Trimming cost V 3 bases and J 0 bases, with 9 bases left between them. Germline CDR1 reads SGHTA; CDR2 reads FQGNSA. The CDR3: CASSFDSSSGANVLTF. DNA of the CDR3: TGTGCCAGCAGCTTCGACAGCTCCTCTGGGGCCAACGTCCTGACTTTC.

This clone was counted only a few times. The chain recombines TRBV7-2 with TRBJ1-2; D ambiguous. CDR1 SGHTA and CDR2 FQGNSA come from the germline V gene. V lost 5 bases, J lost 8 bases, and 15 bases lay in between. The CDR3 runs to 13 residues. The CDR3 DNA follows: TGTGCCAGCAGCGGCCACAGTTGGGTGGGCTACACCTTC. Translated: CASSGHSWVGYTF.

The chain has TRBV24-1 and TRBJ2-1; D possibly corresponds to TRBD2 (5 bases). The CDR3 length is 16 residues. The V and J ends lost 0 bases and 5 bases respectively, with 13 bases between them. Germline CDR1 KGHDR, CDR2 SFDVKD. Here the CDR3 DNA reads TGTGCCACCAGTGATTTGGAGGGTTTGGCCCACAATGAGCAGTTCTTC. Translating gives CATSDLEGLAHNEQFF.

This rearrangement joins TRBV13 to TRBJ2-3, with 7 bases identical to TRBD2. The CDR3 covers 17 residues. V shed 5 bases, J shed 0 bases, and the junction held 11 bases outside the gene matches. The V gene's germline CDR1 is PRHDT and CDR2 FYEKMQ (reference sequence). The CDR3 DNA follows: TGTGCCAGCAGCACCCTGGCGGGGGTGGGGAGCACAGATACGCAGTATTTT. The encoded protein is CASSTLAGVGSTDTQYF.

This clone was seen many times. V gene TRBV6-1 combines with J gene TRBJ2-7; 10 positions agree with TRBD1. This CDR3 is 14 amino acids long. Unmatched junction bases numbered 2, after V lost 1 base and J lost 5 bases. Germline V gene data show CDR1 as MNHNS and CDR2 as SASEGT. The CDR3 DNA reads TGTGCCAGCAGTGAAGGGACAGGGGGACACGAGCAGTACTTC. Its translation: CASSEGTGGHEQYF.

The chain uses TRBV13 and TRBJ2-1; 9 positions agree with TRBD2. V shed 1 base and J 5 bases; nucleotides not matched to a gene: 3. The CDR3 consists of 15 residues. Germline assignment: CDR1 PRHDT and CDR2 FYEKMQ (reference sequence). The CDR3 spells CASSLVAGEHNEQFF. The CDR3 coding sequence is TGTGCCAGCAGCTTAGTAGCGGGGGAACACAATGAGCAGTTCTTC.

The chain links TRBV7-2 to TRBJ2-7; 11 bases agree with TRBD1. Germline V gives CDR1 SGHTA, CDR2 FQGNSA. This CDR3 comprises 15 residues. V lost 3 bases to trimming and J lost 3 bases; unmatched junction nucleotides: 4. CDR3 nucleotides: TGTGCCAGCAGCTTCGCCGGGACAGGGGGCTACGAGCAGTACTTC. Its protein is CASSFAGTGGYEQYF.

CDR3 nucleotide sequence: TGTGCCAGTGCCAGACAGGGGGCGGACACTGAAGCTTTCTTT. As protein: CASARQGADTEAFF. This sequence joins TRBV19 and TRBJ1-1; 10 nucleotides line up with TRBD1. From germline, CDR1 is LNHDA and CDR2 SQIVND (reference sequence). CDR3 length: 14 amino acids. The trim removed 8 bases at V and 3 bases at J, leaving 6 bases unmatched.

V is TRBV28 and J is TRBJ1-5; D not resolved. Trimming shortened V by 6 bases and J by 5 bases, and 11 bases separated the two germline ends. The germline V gene has CDR1 MDHEN and CDR2 SYDVKM. This CDR3 spans 13 amino acids. CDR3 in amino acids: CASRYTHDQPQHF. CDR3 coding DNA: TGTGCCAGCAGATACACCCACGATCAGCCCCAGCATTTT.

V gene TRBV3-1 (or the pseudogene TRBV3-2) combines with J gene TRBJ2-5; 9 bases match TRBD2. The CDR3 contains 15 residues. Germline trimming cut 2 bases from V and 4 bases from J; bases unmatched to any gene: 5. CDR1 and CDR2 (germline): LGHDT, YNNKEL (reference sequence). The CDR3: CASSQPLAGSETQYF. The DNA of the CDR3 is TGTGCCAGCAGCCAACCGCTAGCGGGATCAGAGACCCAGTACTTC.

This chain links TRBV6-5 with TRBJ1-6; D might be TRBD1 (6 bases). The CDR3 covers 16 residues. Germline assignment: CDR1 MNHEY and CDR2 SVGAGI. V shed 0 bases and J shed 7 bases, with 13 bases lying between them. Here the CDR3 DNA reads TGTGCCAGCAGTTACTCGAAGGACAGAACCAATTCACCCCTCCACTTT. This codes for CASSYSKDRTNSPLHF.